Reported below is one T cell receptor beta chain. Germline V gene data show CDR1 as MNHEY and CDR2 as SMNVEV (reference sequence). The CDR3 is 13 amino acids. V gave up 5 bases and J gave up 9 bases, with 14 bases separating them. This sample is drawn from a study of shared clonotypes between healthy human individuals. Only in-frame clones appear in the TCRdb table, and some are missing; sequencing was by immunoSEQ multiplex PCR. This sample carries just over 2,000,000 clones, approximately 94% of them seen once, and the ten largest clones take roughly 1%. Positive CCR7 selection of CD45RO-negative cells yielded the naive CD8 cells, and terminally differentiated effector memory CD45RA+ cells were excluded.

The chain uses TRBV27 and TRBJ2-1; no firm D call. The clonotype comes from a man aged 18 to 29 in good health. Sequencing was done on a sample of naive CD8+ T cells sorted from blood. CDR3 bases: TGTGCCAGCAGTCCGTCCGGGTTCGGTGAGCAGTTCTTC. Translation: CASSPSGFGEQFF.